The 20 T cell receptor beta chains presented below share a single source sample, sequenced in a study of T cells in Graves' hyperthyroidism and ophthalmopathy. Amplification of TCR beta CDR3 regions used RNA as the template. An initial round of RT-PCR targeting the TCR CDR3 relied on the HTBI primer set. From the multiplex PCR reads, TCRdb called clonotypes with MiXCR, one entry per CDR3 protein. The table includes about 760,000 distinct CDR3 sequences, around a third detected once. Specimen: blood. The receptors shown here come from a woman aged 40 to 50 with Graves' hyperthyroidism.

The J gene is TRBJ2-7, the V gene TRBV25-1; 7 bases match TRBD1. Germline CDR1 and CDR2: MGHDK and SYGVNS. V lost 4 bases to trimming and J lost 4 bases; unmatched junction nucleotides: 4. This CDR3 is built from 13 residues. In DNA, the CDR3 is TGTGCCAGCAGTGTAACAGGGGAATACGAGCAGTACTTC. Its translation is CASSVTGEYEQYF.

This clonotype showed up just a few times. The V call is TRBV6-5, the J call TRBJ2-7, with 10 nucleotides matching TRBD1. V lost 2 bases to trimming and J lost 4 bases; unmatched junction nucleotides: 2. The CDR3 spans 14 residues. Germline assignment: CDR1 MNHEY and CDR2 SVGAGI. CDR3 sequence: CASSYADRGYEQYF. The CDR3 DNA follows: TGTGCCAGCAGTTACGCGGACAGGGGGTACGAGCAGTACTTC.

The CDR3 loop is CASSQKRGGHSGNTIYF. In DNA, the CDR3 is TGTGCCAGCAGTCAGAAAAGGGGGGGGCACTCTGGAAACACCATATATTTT. The chain joins TRBV7-9 to TRBJ1-3; D might be TRBD1 (6 bases). V lost 6 bases, J lost 0 bases, and 18 bases lay in between. CDR3 length: 17 residues. Per germline, CDR1 SEHNR and CDR2 FQNEAQ (reference sequence).

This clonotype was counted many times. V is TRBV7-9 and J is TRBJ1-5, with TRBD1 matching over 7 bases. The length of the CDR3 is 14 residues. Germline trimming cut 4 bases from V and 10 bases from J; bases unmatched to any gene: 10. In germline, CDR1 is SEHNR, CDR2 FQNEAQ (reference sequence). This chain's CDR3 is CASSSTGESEPQHF. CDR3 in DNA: TGTGCCAGCAGCTCCACAGGGGAAAGTGAACCCCAGCATTTT.

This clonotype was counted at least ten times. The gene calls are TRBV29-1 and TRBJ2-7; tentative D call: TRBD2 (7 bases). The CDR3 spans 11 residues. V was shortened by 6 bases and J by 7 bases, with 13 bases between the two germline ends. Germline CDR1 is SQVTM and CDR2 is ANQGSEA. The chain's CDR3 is CSVKKGGEQYF. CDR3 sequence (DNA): TGCAGCGTCAAAAAGGGGGGGGAGCAGTACTTC.

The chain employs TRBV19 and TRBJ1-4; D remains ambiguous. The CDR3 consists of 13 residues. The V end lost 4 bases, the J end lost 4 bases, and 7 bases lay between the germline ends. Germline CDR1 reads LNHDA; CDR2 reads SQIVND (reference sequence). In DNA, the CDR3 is TGTGCCAGTAGTACCCCGGGTAATGAAAAACTGTTTTTT. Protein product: CASSTPGNEKLFF.

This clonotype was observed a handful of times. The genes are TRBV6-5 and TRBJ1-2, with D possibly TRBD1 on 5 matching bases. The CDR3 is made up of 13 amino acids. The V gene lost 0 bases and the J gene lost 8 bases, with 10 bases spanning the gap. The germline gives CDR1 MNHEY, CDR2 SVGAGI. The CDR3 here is CASSYSGALGYTF. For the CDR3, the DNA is TGTGCCAGCAGTTACTCCGGGGCGCTCGGCTACACCTTC.

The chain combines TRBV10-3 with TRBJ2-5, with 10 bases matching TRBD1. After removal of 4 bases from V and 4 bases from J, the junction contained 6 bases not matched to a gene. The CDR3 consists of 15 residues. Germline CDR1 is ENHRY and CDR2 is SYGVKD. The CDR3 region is CAISAGTGAGETQYF. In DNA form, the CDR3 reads TGTGCCATCAGTGCCGGGACAGGGGCCGGAGAGACCCAGTACTTC.

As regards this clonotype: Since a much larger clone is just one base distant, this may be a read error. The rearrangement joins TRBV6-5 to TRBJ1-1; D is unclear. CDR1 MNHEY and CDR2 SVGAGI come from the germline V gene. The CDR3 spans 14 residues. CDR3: CAISYSGSNTEAFF. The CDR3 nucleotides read TGTGCCATCAGTTACTCGGGATCGAACACTGAAGCTTTCTTT.

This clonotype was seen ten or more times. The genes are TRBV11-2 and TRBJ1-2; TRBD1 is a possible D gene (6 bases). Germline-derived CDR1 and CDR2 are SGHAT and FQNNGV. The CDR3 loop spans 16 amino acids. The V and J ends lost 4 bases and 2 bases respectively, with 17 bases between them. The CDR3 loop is CASSSWPRGRNYGYTF. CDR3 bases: TGTGCCAGCAGCTCGTGGCCGCGGGGGCGGAACTATGGCTACACCTTC.

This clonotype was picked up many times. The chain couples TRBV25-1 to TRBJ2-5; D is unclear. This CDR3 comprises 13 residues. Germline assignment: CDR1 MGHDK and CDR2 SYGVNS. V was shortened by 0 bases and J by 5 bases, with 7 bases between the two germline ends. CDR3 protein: CASSEYLDETQYF. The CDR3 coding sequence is TGTGCCAGCAGTGAATATCTGGACGAGACCCAGTACTTC.

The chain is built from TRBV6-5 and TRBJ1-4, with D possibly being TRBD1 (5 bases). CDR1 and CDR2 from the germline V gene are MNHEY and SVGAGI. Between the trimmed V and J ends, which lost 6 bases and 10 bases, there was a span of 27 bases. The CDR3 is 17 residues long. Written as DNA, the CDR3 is TGTGCCAGCAGGGCTGACCGACAGATCCTTAGACATGGAAAACTGTTTTTT. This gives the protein CASRADRQILRHGKLFF.

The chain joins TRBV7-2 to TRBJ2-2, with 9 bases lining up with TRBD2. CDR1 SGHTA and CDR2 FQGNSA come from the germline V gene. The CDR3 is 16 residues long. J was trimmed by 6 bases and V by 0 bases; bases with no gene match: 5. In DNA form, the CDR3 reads TGTGCCAGCAGCTTAGCGAGCGGGGGGCCTGCCGGGGAGCTGTTTTTT. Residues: CASSLASGGPAGELFF.

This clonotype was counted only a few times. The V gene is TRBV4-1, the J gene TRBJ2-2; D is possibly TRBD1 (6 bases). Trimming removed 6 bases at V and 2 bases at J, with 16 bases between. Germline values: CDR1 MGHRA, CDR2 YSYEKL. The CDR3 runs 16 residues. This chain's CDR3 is CASSQPGTHNTGELFF. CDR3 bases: TGCGCCAGCAGTCAACCGGGGACACATAACACCGGGGAGCTGTTTTTT.

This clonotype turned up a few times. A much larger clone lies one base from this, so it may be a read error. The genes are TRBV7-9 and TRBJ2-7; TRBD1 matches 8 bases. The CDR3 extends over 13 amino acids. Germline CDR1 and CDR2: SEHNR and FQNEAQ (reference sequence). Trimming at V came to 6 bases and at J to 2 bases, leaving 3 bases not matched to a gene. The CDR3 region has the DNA TGTGCCAGCAGTCAACAGGGGGCCTACGAGCAGTACTTC. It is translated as CASSQQGAYEQYF.

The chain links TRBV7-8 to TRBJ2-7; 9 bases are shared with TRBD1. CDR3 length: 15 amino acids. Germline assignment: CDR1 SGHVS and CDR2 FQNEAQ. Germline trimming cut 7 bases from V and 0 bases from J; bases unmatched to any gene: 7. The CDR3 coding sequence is TGTGCCAGCACCTTCACGGGACAGGGCTCCTACGAGCAGTACTTC. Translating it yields CASTFTGQGSYEQYF.

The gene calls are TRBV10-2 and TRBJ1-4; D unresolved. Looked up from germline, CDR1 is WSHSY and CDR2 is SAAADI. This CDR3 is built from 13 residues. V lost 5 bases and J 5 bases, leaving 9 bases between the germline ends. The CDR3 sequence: CASSYGMNEKLFF. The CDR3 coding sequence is TGCGCCAGCAGTTACGGGATGAATGAAAAACTGTTTTTT.

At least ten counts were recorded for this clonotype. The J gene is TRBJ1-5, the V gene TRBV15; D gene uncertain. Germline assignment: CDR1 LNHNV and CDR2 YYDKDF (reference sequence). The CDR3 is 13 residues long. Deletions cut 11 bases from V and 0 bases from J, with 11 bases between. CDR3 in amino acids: CAVRSDSNQPQHF. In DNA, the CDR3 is TGTGCCGTACGATCCGATAGCAATCAGCCCCAGCATTTT. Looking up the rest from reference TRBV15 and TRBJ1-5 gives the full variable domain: DAMVIQNPRYQVTQFGKPVTLSCSQTLNHNVMYWYQQKSSQAPKLLFHYYDKDFNNEADTPDNFQSRRPNTSFCFLDIRSPGLGDTAMYLCAVRSDSNQPQHFGDGTRLSIL.

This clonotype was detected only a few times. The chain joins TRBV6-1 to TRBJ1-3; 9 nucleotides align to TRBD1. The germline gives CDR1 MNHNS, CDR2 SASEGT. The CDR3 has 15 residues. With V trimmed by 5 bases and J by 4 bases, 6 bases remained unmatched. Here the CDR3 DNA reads TGTGCCAGCAGTTCAAGACAGGGGGTAGGAAACACCATATATTTT. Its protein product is CASSSRQGVGNTIYF.

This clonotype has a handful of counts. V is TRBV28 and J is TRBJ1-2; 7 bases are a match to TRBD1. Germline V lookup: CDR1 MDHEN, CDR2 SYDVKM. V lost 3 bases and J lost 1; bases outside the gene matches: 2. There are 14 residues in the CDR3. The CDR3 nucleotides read TGTGCCAGCAGTTTGTGGGACAGTAACTATGGCTACACCTTC. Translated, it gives CASSLWDSNYGYTF.